These 25 T cell receptor beta chains were all obtained from the same sample, sequenced in a study of T cell repertoires in cytomegalovirus infection. Via MiXCR, TCRdb re-called the reads, giving one row per CDR3 protein. The sample shows about 310,000 distinct CDR3 sequences, approximately 8.9% of them seen only once. The sample consisted of PBMCs. The receptors here all came from a human donor in good health (CMV status not recorded). Some clones in this sample may be carry-over from other donors' samples.

This clonotype showed up many times. The CDR3 region has the DNA TGTGCCAGCAGCTTGGGGGACACGGCAAATGAGCAGTTCTTC. This translates into CASSLGDTANEQFF. The chain combines TRBV7-2 with TRBJ2-1, with D possibly being TRBD1 (6 bases). The CDR3 has 14 residues. The V gene lost 3 bases and the J gene lost 7 bases, with 13 bases spanning the gap. Germline assignment: CDR1 SGHTA and CDR2 FQGNSA.

This clonotype appeared many times. The chain recombines TRBV5-4 with TRBJ1-1; D is unresolved. The CDR3 spans 16 residues. V lost 0 bases, J lost 0 bases, and 12 bases lay in between. CDR1 and CDR2 (germline): SGHNT, YYREEE (reference sequence). CDR3 sequence reads: CASSLGSTAMNTEAFF. In nucleotides, the CDR3 is TGTGCCAGCAGCTTGGGTAGCACCGCCATGAACACTGAAGCTTTCTTT.

This clonotype was recorded at least ten times. The genes are TRBV20-1 and TRBJ2-2; D is undetermined. Trimming pared 4 bases from V and 5 bases from J, leaving 8 bases between. The germline gives CDR1 DFQATT, CDR2 SNEGSKA (reference sequence). This CDR3 has 12 residues. CDR3 DNA: TGCAGTGCTATTCGGATGACCGGGGAGCTGTTTTTT. This sequence encodes CSAIRMTGELFF.

CDR3 amino acids: CSVGGQGAGETQYF. In nucleotides, the CDR3 is TGCAGCGTTGGGGGACAGGGGGCAGGGGAGACCCAGTACTTC. The chain employs TRBV29-1 and TRBJ2-5; 12 nucleotides match TRBD1. The V and J ends lost 4 bases and 5 bases, in that order; junction bases with no gene match: 5. CDR1 and CDR2 (germline): SQVTM, ANQGSEA. This CDR3 contains 14 residues.

This clonotype occurred many times. This chain links TRBV28 with TRBJ2-5; no firm D call. Germline V gene data show CDR1 as MDHEN and CDR2 as SYDVKM. The CDR3 contains 15 residues. The V and J ends lost 3 bases and 5 bases respectively, with 16 bases between them. The CDR3 sequence: CASSFLAAGVETQYF. In DNA, the CDR3 is TGTGCCAGCAGTTTCTTGGCCGCTGGGGTCGAGACCCAGTACTTC.

V and J are TRBV11-1 and TRBJ2-7; tentatively, D is TRBD1 (6 bases). Germline CDR1 and CDR2: SGHAT and FQDESV (reference sequence). The CDR3 consists of 13 residues. Trimming removed 5 bases from V and 1 base from J, with 9 bases in between. DNA for the CDR3: TGTGCCAGCAGCCGGACAGATTCCTACGAGCAGTACGTC. Amino acid sequence: CASSRTDSYEQYV.

This clonotype was picked up many times. The chain couples TRBV20-1 to TRBJ2-3; 11 nucleotides line up with TRBD2. V lost 3 bases to trimming and J lost 3 bases; unmatched junction nucleotides: 5. Germline CDR1 is DFQATT and CDR2 is SNEGSKA (reference sequence). The CDR3 is 15 residues long. In DNA, the CDR3 is TGCAGTGCTAGCAAAACTAGCGGGGGTACAGATACGCAGTATTTT. It yields the protein CSASKTSGGTDTQYF.

There are many counts of this clonotype. The chain links TRBV7-9 to TRBJ1-3; D gene unclear. Trimming left V 1 base short and J 4 bases short, with 14 bases between. This CDR3 is built from 16 residues. The germline CDR1 and CDR2 sequences are SEHNR and FQNEAQ (reference sequence). The chain's CDR3 is CASSLGGGEPGNTIYF. Here the CDR3 DNA reads TGTGCCAGCAGCTTAGGCGGCGGAGAACCAGGAAACACCATATATTTT. The variable domain in full, with the rest retrieved from reference TRBV7-9 and TRBJ1-3, is DTGVSQNPRHKITKRGQNVTFRCDPISEHNRLYWYRQTLGQGPEFLTYFQNEAQLEKSRLLSDRFSAERPKGSFSTLEIQRTEQGDSAMYLCASSLGGGEPGNTIYFGEGSWLTVV.

V is TRBV29-1 and J is TRBJ2-2; D not resolved. With 4 bases removed from V and 0 bases from J, the gap between germline ends came to 9 bases. Germline loops: CDR1 SQVTM, CDR2 ANQGSEA. The length of the CDR3 is 14 residues. The DNA for the CDR3 is TGCAGCGTTGGATCTCGTCCGAACACCGGGGAGCTGTTTTTT. Protein product: CSVGSRPNTGELFF.

This clonotype was counted at least ten times. The chain has TRBV20-1 and TRBJ2-1, with D hard to call. Per germline, CDR1 DFQATT and CDR2 SNEGSKA (reference sequence). Trimming stripped 3 bases from V and 7 bases from J, with 10 bases between. The CDR3 spans 12 residues. The CDR3 nucleotides are TGCAGTGCTAGCCCCAACCGGAATGAGCAGTTCTTC. As protein: CSASPNRNEQFF.

This clonotype was picked up many times. The V call is TRBV6-2 or TRBV6-3, the J call TRBJ1-1, with a possible D match to TRBD1 (5 bases). This CDR3 is 14 amino acids long. Germline loops: CDR1 MNHEY, CDR2 SVGEGT. Trimming removed 7 bases at V and 1 base at J, with 13 bases between. The CDR3 sequence: CASTPGHWNTEAFF. The CDR3 DNA follows: TGTGCCAGCACCCCAGGACATTGGAACACTGAAGCTTTCTTT.

This clonotype was counted at least ten times. CDR3 region: CASSFNSGRYQETQYF. The DNA of the CDR3 is TGTGCCAGCAGTTTTAACTCCGGACGGTACCAAGAGACCCAGTACTTC. This chain joins TRBV28 and TRBJ2-5, with unresolved D. V lost 3 bases, J lost 0 bases, and 14 bases lay in between. The CDR3 loop spans 16 amino acids. Looked up from germline, CDR1 is MDHEN and CDR2 is SYDVKM.

This clonotype was counted many times. This chain joins TRBV7-9 and TRBJ1-2; a weak D match, TRBD1 (5 bases). V was shortened by 0 bases and J by 8 bases, with 10 bases between the two germline ends. Germline values: CDR1 SEHNR, CDR2 FQNEAQ (reference sequence). The CDR3 has 13 residues. CDR3 loop: CASSLAGAGGYTF. The CDR3 DNA sequence: TGTGCCAGCAGCTTAGCCGGGGCCGGAGGCTACACCTTC.

The V gene is TRBV28, the J gene TRBJ1-2; 8 nucleotides agree with TRBD1. Germline V gene lookup returns CDR1 MDHEN and CDR2 SYDVKM. The V and J ends lost 3 bases and 8 bases, in that order; junction bases with no gene match: 14. CDR3 length: 16 amino acids. The CDR3 DNA reads as TGTGCCAGCAGTTTCCCAGCCGGACAGGGTGTGGACGGCTACACCTTC. Translation gives CASSFPAGQGVDGYTF.

The V gene is TRBV27, the J gene TRBJ1-6; D is ambiguous. V was shortened by 5 bases and J by 7 bases, with 9 bases between the two germline ends. Germline V CDR1 and CDR2: MNHEY, SMNVEV (reference sequence). This CDR3 is built from 13 residues. As DNA, the CDR3 is TGTGCCAGCAGTGAGGCGGGGAATTCACCCCTCCACTTT. Amino acid sequence: CASSEAGNSPLHF.

This clonotype was detected many times. The rearrangement joins TRBV7-9 to TRBJ1-4, with D possibly being TRBD1 (6 bases). Trimming removed 3 bases at V and 1 base at J, with 9 bases between. Germline CDR1 and CDR2: SEHNR and FQNEAQ (reference sequence). The CDR3 runs 15 residues. CDR3 residues: CASSLETGTNEKLFF. The CDR3, as DNA: TGTGCCAGCAGCTTGGAGACAGGAACTAATGAAAAACTGTTTTTT.

This clonotype has at least ten counts. This rearrangement joins TRBV7-9 to TRBJ1-1, with D possibly being TRBD1 (6 bases). The CDR3 runs to 16 residues. Looked up from germline, CDR1 is SEHNR and CDR2 is FQNEAQ (reference sequence). Trimming removed 0 bases at V and 0 bases at J, with 11 bases between. CDR3: CASSLAPGQLNTEAFF. The CDR3 DNA follows: TGTGCCAGCAGCTTAGCCCCCGGACAGTTGAACACTGAAGCTTTCTTT.

This clonotype was counted at least ten times. This sequence joins TRBV19 and TRBJ1-1, with D tentatively TRBD1 (5 bases). This CDR3 has 16 residues. V was shortened by 7 bases and J by 2 bases, with 20 bases between the two germline ends. The germline V gene has CDR1 LNHDA and CDR2 SQIVND (reference sequence). This CDR3 is CASTSRWRGDNTEAFF. The CDR3 nucleotides read TGTGCCAGTACCTCCCGGTGGAGGGGAGACAACACTGAAGCTTTCTTT.

This chain uses TRBV20-1 with TRBJ1-1, with unresolved D. This CDR3 is 11 amino acids long. Between the trimmed V and J ends, which lost 8 bases and 10 bases, there was a span of 17 bases. Germline V lookup: CDR1 DFQATT, CDR2 SNEGSKA (reference sequence). The CDR3 DNA reads TGCAGTTGGGATGTGGCGGGGATAGCTTTCTTT. Protein product: CSWDVAGIAFF.

This clonotype was seen ten or more times. The chain joins TRBV20-1 to TRBJ1-2; no firm D call. Germline assignment: CDR1 DFQATT and CDR2 SNEGSKA (reference sequence). The V and J ends lost 6 bases and 0 bases respectively, with 11 bases between them. CDR3 length: 13 amino acids. The CDR3 here is CSAVLTTNYGYTF. CDR3 DNA: TGCAGTGCCGTCCTCACCACTAACTATGGCTACACCTTC.

This clonotype was picked up many times. The V and J genes are TRBV15 and TRBJ1-1; D perhaps matches TRBD1 (5 bases). Germline V CDR1 and CDR2: LNHNV, YYDKDF (reference sequence). The germline V and J ends were trimmed by 3 bases and 6 bases, with 20 bases remaining between them. The CDR3 has 16 residues. The CDR3 loop reads CATSSRDSGLWAEAFF. DNA for the CDR3: TGTGCCACCAGCAGTCGTGACAGTGGTCTTTGGGCTGAAGCTTTCTTT.

This clonotype was seen a few times. The chain links TRBV12-3 or TRBV12-4 to TRBJ2-7; D ambiguous. Trimming took off 3 bases at V and 6 bases at J, with 15 bases between the two ends. The CDR3 has 14 residues. The CDR3 sequence: CASSLGTEPSEQYV. The CDR3, as DNA: TGTGCCAGCAGTTTGGGAACAGAGCCCTCCGAGCAGTACGTC.

This clonotype was counted many times. J is TRBJ2-1 and V is TRBV5-6; TRBD2 agrees at 8 bases. Per the germline V gene, CDR1 is SGHDT and CDR2 is YYEEEE. With 5 bases clipped from V and 2 bases from J, the junction kept 6 bases outside the gene matches. The CDR3 covers 15 residues. CDR3 sequence reads: CASSVTGGAYNEQFF. In nucleotides, the CDR3 is TGTGCCAGCAGTGTAACGGGGGGGGCCTACAATGAGCAGTTCTTC.

This clonotype was seen at least ten times. The rearrangement joins TRBV12-5 to TRBJ2-1; maybe TRBD1 (5 bases). The CDR3 loop spans 13 amino acids. Germline-derived CDR1 and CDR2 are LGHNT and FRNRAP. V lost 3 bases and J lost 9, with 12 bases in between. CDR3: CASGFQGRSEQFF. DNA for the CDR3: TGTGCTAGTGGTTTTCAGGGCAGAAGTGAGCAGTTCTTC.

This clonotype occurred many times. The chain is built from TRBV6-6 and TRBJ2-3; D unclear. Germline V gene sequence: CDR1 MNHNY, CDR2 SVGAGI (reference sequence). The CDR3 spans 13 residues. The germline V and J ends were trimmed by 7 bases and 0 bases, with 8 bases remaining between them. DNA of the CDR3: TGTGCCAGCACTGGACCTAGCACAGATACGCAGTATTTT. Translated: CASTGPSTDTQYF.